This T cell receptor beta chain appears in the sequencing data of a study of cytomegalovirus exposure and HLA in healthy donors. Study as a whole: There were over 350 genotyped donors. Of these, roughly 80% fell in the genetic ancestry cluster associated with self-reported Caucasian donors.

The PCR employed 60 Vbeta primers together with 13 Jbeta primers. Generated by immunoSEQ multiplex PCR, the TCRdb table keeps only in-frame clones and is missing some. The sample has about 160,000 clones, roughly four fifths seen once; the top ten hold around 4%. Germline-derived CDR1 and CDR2 are SGHTA and FQGTGA. The junction had 11 bases not matched to a gene; V was cut back by 6 bases and J by 2 bases. CDR3 size: 16 residues. The study sampled nominally healthy donors, though unrecorded immune exposures were likely. General study results and limits: The likely origin of a cluster of highly shared sequence variants was a sequencing artifact. Later, an analysis found that common viral pathogens appeared to be linked with several of the most significant clusters.

With respect to this clone: Its cognate antigen is unknown.

Sequencing input: PBMCs. This receptor was identified in a man aged 40-49 years in good health and CMV-seronegative. This chain uses TRBV7-3 with TRBJ2-3; 7 bases are a match to TRBD2. The CDR3 DNA reads as TGTGCCAGCAGATTCCCCCACCGGGGGGACACAGATACGCAGTATTTT. Protein: CASRFPHRGDTDTQYF.